This entry lists 4 T cell receptor beta chains sequenced from one sample in a study of blood T cell repertoires in COVID-19. Using immunoSEQ multiplex PCR, the repertoire was profiled, and TCRdb retains in-frame clones only, with some absent. The sample includes roughly 30,000 clones, approximately 84% of them seen just once. Material for sequencing was peripheral blood. All receptors derive from a woman between 55 and 75 years old with acute or convalescent COVID-19.

The V call is TRBV9, the J call TRBJ1-2; 8 nucleotides line up with TRBD1. This CDR3 has 14 residues. V gave up 4 bases and J gave up 7 bases; unmatched junction bases: 9. Germline CDR1 and CDR2: SGDLS and YYNGEE. For the CDR3, the DNA is TGTGCCAGCAGCCGTACAGGGGGGCGAAGTGGCTACACCTTC. It encodes CASSRTGGRSGYTF.

V usage is TRBV28 and J usage is TRBJ2-7, with D tentatively TRBD1 (5 bases). The CDR3 covers 15 residues. Trimming cost V 10 bases and J 4 bases, with 23 bases left between them. CDR1 and CDR2 from the germline V gene are MDHEN and SYDVKM. The chain's CDR3 is CAIQGGVFDAYEQYF. CDR3 nucleotide sequence: TGTGCCATCCAGGGTGGGGTCTTTGATGCTTACGAGCAGTACTTC.

This rearrangement joins TRBV6-6 to TRBJ1-2; no definite D call. The CDR3 spans 13 residues. Per germline, CDR1 MNHNY and CDR2 SVGAGI (reference sequence). V gave up 3 bases and J gave up 6 bases, with 11 bases separating them. CDR3 nucleotide sequence: TGTGCCAGCAGTTATGGGAGCGGTCATGGCTACACCTTC. Translated, it gives CASSYGSGHGYTF.

This clone has a single count. V gene TRBV12-3 or TRBV12-4 combines with J gene TRBJ2-3, with no clear D. Trimming took off 8 bases at V and 0 bases at J, with 6 bases between the two ends. CDR3 size: 12 residues. The CDR3 bases are TGTGCCAGCTGTACTAGCACAGATACGCAGTATTTT. This sequence encodes CASCTSTDTQYF.